The next 31 T cell receptor beta chains were all read from a single sample in a study of CD8+ T cells in alopecia areata. The treatment denotes: oral pan-JAK inhibitor, 5-10 mg twice daily. cDNA prepared by RNA extraction and subsequent reverse transcription served as the template for sequencing. Libraries were prepared by immunoSEQ multiplex PCR; TCRdb keeps only in-frame clonotypes and omits some of them. The sample lists 95,000 to 100,000 clones, about 58% occurring once. The sample in question was CD8+ T cells sorted from blood, obtained at week 4, from a patient treated with tofacitinib. Receptor source: a human donor with alopecia areata.

As DNA, the CDR3 is TGTGCCTGGAATTCTGGCAGCACCTACGAGCAGTACTTC. Translated, it gives CAWNSGSTYEQYF. The chain uses TRBV30 and TRBJ2-7, with D hard to call. The germline V and J ends were trimmed by 4 bases and 2 bases, with 12 bases remaining between them. Germline CDR1 GTSNPN, CDR2 SVGIG (reference sequence). This CDR3 is built from 13 residues.

This clone was seen only a few times. As DNA, the CDR3 is TGCAGGGCGGGCGGGACCACAGATACGCAGTATTTT. It is translated as CRAGGTTDTQYF. The chain combines TRBV29-1 with TRBJ2-3; TRBD2 might be the D (6 bases). Germline V gene sequence: CDR1 SQVTM, CDR2 ANQGSEA. This CDR3 is built from 12 residues.

The rearrangement joins TRBV4-3 to TRBJ1-2; possible D gene TRBD1, 6 bases. Germline loops: CDR1 LGHNA, CDR2 YSLEER. This CDR3 is 15 amino acids long. V shed 0 bases and J shed 4 bases, with 12 bases lying between them. CDR3 loop: CASSQDRTATYGYTF. In DNA, the CDR3 is TGCGCCAGCAGCCAAGACCGGACAGCGACCTATGGCTACACCTTC.

The chain joins TRBV7-7 to TRBJ2-7, with D unclear. The CDR3 sequence is 14 residues long. CDR1 is SSHAT, CDR2 FNYEAQ, per germline (reference sequence). With 3 bases removed from V and 2 bases from J, the gap between germline ends came to 11 bases. The DNA of the CDR3 is TGTGCCAGCAGCTTTAGAGGTGGCGCCTACGAGCAGTACTTC. It is translated as CASSFRGGAYEQYF.

This clone has only a few counts. V gene TRBV4-3 combines with J gene TRBJ1-3; D may be TRBD1 (6 bases). Trimming shortened V by 0 bases and J by 7 bases, and 19 bases separated the two germline ends. CDR3 length equals 17 residues. Germline V gene data show CDR1 as LGHNA and CDR2 as YSLEER. CDR3 amino acids: CASSQDTSGTIWNTIYF. DNA of the CDR3: TGCGCCAGCAGCCAAGACACAAGCGGGACAATTTGGAACACCATATATTTT.

The chain joins TRBV30 to TRBJ1-1; D remains unclear. The germline V gene encodes CDR1 GTSNPN and CDR2 SVGIG (reference sequence). Deletions cut 2 bases from V and 0 bases from J, with 7 bases between. The CDR3 has 13 residues. CDR3: CAWSPGLNTEAFF. The DNA of the CDR3 is TGTGCCTGGAGTCCAGGATTGAACACTGAAGCTTTCTTT.

The chain recombines TRBV16 with TRBJ1-2, with unresolved D. V gave up 0 bases and J gave up 6 bases, with 17 bases separating them. Germline-derived CDR1 and CDR2 are KGHSY and FQNENV. This CDR3 region has 16 residues. CDR3 sequence reads: CASSQSGPEPRDGYTF. The CDR3, as DNA: TGTGCCAGCAGCCAATCTGGCCCGGAGCCGAGGGATGGCTACACCTTC. Full variable domain (outside the CDR3, taken from reference TRBV16 and TRBJ1-2): GEEVAQTPKHLVRGEGQKAKLYCAPIKGHSYVFWYQQVLKNEFKFLISFQNENVFDETGMPKERFSAKCLPNSPCSLEIQATKLEDSAVYFCASSQSGPEPRDGYTFGSGTRLTVV.

The V gene is TRBV9, the J gene TRBJ2-2; D is perhaps TRBD1 (6 bases). Trimming left V 4 bases short and J 6 bases short, with 10 bases between. This CDR3 has 13 amino acids. Germline CDR1 SGDLS, CDR2 YYNGEE. The CDR3 here is CASSLGGSGELFF. The CDR3 DNA reads TGTGCCAGCAGCCTAGGGGGTTCCGGGGAGCTGTTTTTT.

V gene TRBV7-9 combines with J gene TRBJ2-5; 8 bases agree with TRBD2. The junction had 6 bases not matched to a gene; V was cut back by 5 bases and J by 4 bases. This CDR3 comprises 14 residues. From germline, CDR1 is SEHNR and CDR2 FQNEAQ (reference sequence). The CDR3 DNA reads TGTGCCAGCAGCCCCCCAGCGGGGGCAGAGACCCAGTACTTC. This sequence encodes CASSPPAGAETQYF.

The chain employs TRBV7-7 and TRBJ2-5; 8 bases are a match to TRBD1. CDR3 size: 16 residues. V lost 6 bases and J lost 2; bases outside the gene matches: 11. Germline V lookup: CDR1 SSHAT, CDR2 FNYEAQ (reference sequence). CDR3 in DNA: TGTGCCAGCAGTCGAACGGACAGGGTGGAACAAGAGACCCAGTACTTC. Protein product: CASSRTDRVEQETQYF. Variable domain in full (rest from reference TRBV7-7 and TRBJ2-5): GAGVSQSPRYKVTKRGQDVTLRCDPISSHATLYWYQQALGQGPEFLTYFNYEAQPDKSGLPSDRFSAERPEGSISTLTIQRTEQRDSAMYRCASSRTDRVEQETQYFGPGTRLLVL.

This chain uses TRBV29-1 with TRBJ1-1; D uncertain. The CDR3 is 10 residues long. Trimming took 4 bases from V and 8 from J, leaving 8 bases between them. Germline V CDR1 and CDR2: SQVTM, ANQGSEA. CDR3 region: CSVVVTEAFF. The DNA of the CDR3 is TGCAGCGTTGTCGTTACGGAAGCTTTCTTT.

The CDR3 DNA follows: TGTGCCAGTAGTCCCGCGGGGGCTGGGGATACGCAGTATTTT. Protein sequence: CASSPAGAGDTQYF. This chain connects TRBV19 to TRBJ2-3; tentatively, D is TRBD2 (7 bases). Trimming took off 5 bases at V and 6 bases at J, with 15 bases between the two ends. Looked up from germline, CDR1 is LNHDA and CDR2 is SQIVND (reference sequence). CDR3 length: 14 residues.

This clone showed up just once. The CDR3 DNA follows: TGTGCCAGCAGCTCGGACGGCGGGAGCCCAACAGATACGCAGTATTTT. The encoded protein is CASSSDGGSPTDTQYF. The gene calls are TRBV5-6 and TRBJ2-3, with 7 bases identical to TRBD2. The CDR3 is 16 residues long. The germline CDR1 and CDR2 sequences are SGHDT and YYEEEE. J was trimmed by 3 bases and V by 3 bases; bases with no gene match: 10.

There are a few counts of this clone. The V and J genes are TRBV28 and TRBJ1-4; D possibly corresponds to TRBD1 (6 bases). This CDR3 has 13 residues. Germline V lookup: CDR1 MDHEN, CDR2 SYDVKM. Between the trimmed V and J ends, which lost 2 bases and 5 bases, there was a span of 6 bases. The CDR3 nucleotides are TGTGCCAGCAGTTTAACAGGGAATGAAAAACTGTTTTTT. Amino acids: CASSLTGNEKLFF.

The rearrangement links TRBV9 to TRBJ2-1, with TRBD2 identical over 16 bases. This CDR3 region has 19 residues. Germline V gene sequence: CDR1 SGDLS, CDR2 YYNGEE. Trimming at V came to 3 bases and at J to 0 bases, leaving 6 bases not matched to a gene. The CDR3 DNA is TGTGCCAGCAGCGCCTCGGGACTAGCGGGAGGGAGCTCCTACAATGAGCAGTTCTTC. Translating gives CASSASGLAGGSSYNEQFF.

The V and J genes are TRBV30 and TRBJ2-6, with D perhaps TRBD2 (6 bases). Germline assignment: CDR1 GTSNPN and CDR2 SVGIG (reference sequence). Trimming removed 4 bases from V and 2 bases from J, with 9 bases in between. The CDR3 spans 14 residues. This chain's CDR3 is CAWTGGAGANVLTF. CDR3 sequence (DNA): TGTGCCTGGACAGGAGGGGCTGGGGCCAACGTCCTGACTTTC.

The V gene is TRBV4-2, the J gene TRBJ1-1, with a weak D call TRBD1 (5 bases). The V and J ends lost 0 bases and 0 bases respectively, with 5 bases between them. The CDR3 sequence is 14 residues long. CDR1 and CDR2 from the germline V gene are LGHNA and YNFKEQ. The DNA for the CDR3 is TGTGCCAGCAGCCAAGACAGGGTGAACACTGAAGCTTTCTTT. This codes for CASSQDRVNTEAFF.

The rearrangement links TRBV6-4 to TRBJ2-6; unclear D gene. CDR1 and CDR2 (germline): MRHNA, SNTAGT. The germline V and J ends were trimmed by 2 bases and 0 bases, with 8 bases remaining between them. This CDR3 is built from 16 residues. CDR3 amino acids: CASSDIPGSGANVLTF. DNA for the CDR3: TGTGCCAGCAGTGACATACCTGGCTCTGGGGCCAACGTCCTGACTTTC.

The rearrangement uses TRBV7-9 and TRBJ1-5, with no clear D. Germline V gene sequence: CDR1 SEHNR, CDR2 FQNEAQ (reference sequence). The CDR3 is made up of 16 amino acids. Between the trimmed V and J ends, which lost 5 bases and 1 base, there was a span of 15 bases. The CDR3 region has the DNA TGTGCCAGCAGCCCCGGGGAGGCCAGAAGCAATCAGCCCCAGCATTTT. It is translated as CASSPGEARSNQPQHF. Filled out from reference TRBV7-9 and TRBJ1-5, the complete variable domain reads DTGVSQNPRHKITKRGQNVTFRCDPISEHNRLYWYRQTLGQGPEFLTYFQNEAQLEKSRLLSDRFSAERPKGSFSTLEIQRTEQGDSAMYLCASSPGEARSNQPQHFGDGTRLSIL.

A few counts support this clone. The chain joins TRBV10-3 to TRBJ1-1; D gene unclear. CDR3 length equals 17 residues. V dropped 3 bases and J dropped 0 bases, with 17 bases sitting between them. Per germline, CDR1 ENHRY and CDR2 SYGVKD. The CDR3 loop is CAISDPEHEVMNTEAFF. The CDR3 DNA is TGTGCCATCAGTGACCCGGAACACGAGGTTATGAACACTGAAGCTTTCTTT.

The J gene is TRBJ1-2, the V gene TRBV30, with D perhaps matching TRBD1 (6 bases). Between the trimmed V and J ends, which lost 2 bases and 4 bases, there was a span of 8 bases. There are 12 residues in the CDR3. CDR1 and CDR2 from the germline V gene are GTSNPN and SVGIG (reference sequence). CDR3 sequence: CAWSTGLYGYTF. DNA of the CDR3: TGTGCCTGGAGTACAGGGCTCTATGGCTACACCTTC.

The V and J genes are TRBV7-9 and TRBJ2-2; D gene uncertain. The ends were cut back, 5 bases at V and 3 bases at J, with 4 bases in the middle. Germline CDR1 reads SEHNR; CDR2 reads FQNEAQ (reference sequence). CDR3 size: 12 residues. CDR3 residues: CASSTYTGELFF. The CDR3 DNA reads as TGTGCCAGCAGCACTTACACCGGGGAGCTGTTTTTT. Using reference TRBV7-9 and TRBJ2-2 for the parts outside the CDR3, the full variable domain is DTGVSQNPRHKITKRGQNVTFRCDPISEHNRLYWYRQTLGQGPEFLTYFQNEAQLEKSRLLSDRFSAERPKGSFSTLEIQRTEQGDSAMYLCASSTYTGELFFGEGSRLTVL.

This clone has a handful of counts. Within the sample, other DNA sequences also encode this same CDR3. The chain employs TRBV19 and TRBJ1-2; 8 bases are a match to TRBD1. With V trimmed by 3 bases and J by 5 bases, 8 bases remained unmatched. The CDR3 runs 15 residues. Germline V gene sequence: CDR1 LNHDA, CDR2 SQIVND (reference sequence). The CDR3 DNA reads TGTGCCAGTAGTATCTACCGGGACAGGACGTATGGCTACACCTTC. Protein sequence: CASSIYRDRTYGYTF. Filled out from reference TRBV19 and TRBJ1-2, the complete variable domain reads DGGITQSPKYLFRKEGQNVTLSCEQNLNHDAMYWYRQDPGQGLRLIYYSQIVNDFQKGDIAEGYSVSREKKESFPLTVTSAQKNPTAFYLCASSIYRDRTYGYTFGSGTRLTVV.

This clone has more than one count but fewer than ten. The rearrangement links TRBV25-1 to TRBJ2-2, with 10 bases aligning to TRBD2. This CDR3 region has 17 residues. Trimming cost V 4 bases and J 3 bases; bases outside gene matches: 8. From germline, CDR1 is MGHDK and CDR2 SYGVNS. The CDR3 nucleotides read TGTGCCAGCAGTGTACCTAGCGGGGGTTATTACACCGGGGAGCTGTTTTTT. This encodes CASSVPSGGYYTGELFF.

As DNA, the CDR3 is TGCGCCAGCAGCCAAGATTTGGCAGAGATGCCCATCGTGCTGACTTTC. Protein sequence: CASSQDLAEMPIVLTF. The chain combines TRBV4-1 with TRBJ2-6, with no clear D. V lost 0 bases, J lost 16 bases, and 22 bases lay in between. There are 16 residues in the CDR3. Germline CDR1 MGHRA, CDR2 YSYEKL.

This clone was found a few times. The rearrangement uses TRBV19 and TRBJ1-5, with TRBD1 as a possible D gene (5 bases). In germline, CDR1 is LNHDA, CDR2 SQIVND (reference sequence). This CDR3 is built from 14 residues. V lost 10 bases and J 0 bases, leaving 13 bases between the germline ends. CDR3 amino acids: CATGDFDSNQPQHF. In DNA form, the CDR3 reads TGTGCCACCGGGGACTTTGATAGCAATCAGCCCCAGCATTTT.

This clone came up once. The chain has TRBV7-9 and TRBJ2-7, with 8 bases fitting TRBD2. Germline trimming cut 5 bases from V and 2 bases from J; bases unmatched to any gene: 5. CDR1 and CDR2 (germline): SEHNR, FQNEAQ (reference sequence). The CDR3 spans 14 residues. The CDR3 DNA is TGTGCCAGCAGCCCGCCGGGACTAGCCTACGAGCAGTACTTC. Residues: CASSPPGLAYEQYF.

V and J are TRBV29-1 and TRBJ2-5, with 9 bases aligning to TRBD2. V shed 2 bases, J shed 1 base, and the junction held 11 bases outside the gene matches. The V gene's germline CDR1 is SQVTM and CDR2 ANQGSEA. CDR3 size: 17 residues. In DNA form, the CDR3 reads TGCAGCGTTGAATTTCTAGCGGGGAAACCATTCCAAGAGACCCAGTACTTC. Its protein is CSVEFLAGKPFQETQYF. Combining the CDR3 with reference TRBV29-1 and TRBJ2-5 gives the whole variable domain SAVISQKPSRDICQRGTSLTIQCQVDSQVTMMFWYRQQPGQSLTLIATANQGSEATYESGFVIDKFPISRPNLTFSTLTVSNMSPEDSSIYLCSVEFLAGKPFQETQYFGPGTRLLVL.

This chain links TRBV29-1 with TRBJ2-7; the D is unclear. Per the germline V gene, CDR1 is SQVTM and CDR2 is ANQGSEA. The CDR3 length is 11 residues. The V end lost 4 bases, the J end lost 6 bases, and 10 bases lay between the germline ends. As DNA, the CDR3 is TGCAGCGTTGCGGACCCCCGCGAGCAGTACTTC. This codes for CSVADPREQYF.

This chain joins TRBV7-9 and TRBJ1-2; TRBD1 aligns across 7 bases. The CDR3 has 16 residues. Germline CDR1 reads SEHNR; CDR2 reads FQNEAQ (reference sequence). Trimming removed 4 bases from V and 4 bases from J; junction bases left unmatched: 12. The CDR3 DNA reads as TGTGCCAGCAGCTCGACCGGGACAGCCCAAATCTATGGCTACACCTTC. Protein sequence: CASSSTGTAQIYGYTF.

The rearrangement links TRBV27 to TRBJ2-1, with D perhaps TRBD2 (5 bases). Germline V gene lookup returns CDR1 MNHEY and CDR2 SMNVEV (reference sequence). With 2 bases removed from V and 9 bases from J, the gap between germline ends came to 17 bases. The CDR3 covers 15 residues. The CDR3 coding sequence is TGTGCCAGCAGTTTAGCCCCCAGGACCCGGGGTGAGCAGTTCTTC. As protein: CASSLAPRTRGEQFF.